The present TCR beta chain was sequenced within a study of T cells in Graves' hyperthyroidism and ophthalmopathy. Whole-study context: Peripheral blood samples were taken at initial diagnosis, prior to any treatment.

Reasons for excluding patients were uncontrolled infection, other autoimmune disease, pregnancy or lactation. Blood from later-ophthalmopathy patients was taken at first hyperthyroidism diagnosis. At least ten counts were recorded for this clonotype. Its antigen remains unknown. Researchers took RNA transcripts and amplified the TCR beta CDR3 regions from them. HTBI primers were used for first-round RT-PCR of the TCR CDR3. TCRdb passed the multiplex PCR reads through MiXCR, listing each CDR3 protein once. The data contain 250,000 to 300,000 distinct CDR3 sequences, 13% of them seen just once; the ten biggest clones take up 6% to 8%. Broader study findings: Clonotypes that were expanded in thyroid above 0.001 mostly appeared in blood too.

Germline V gives CDR1 SQVTM, CDR2 ANQGSEA. The CDR3 totals 14 residues. After removal of 7 bases from V and 5 bases from J, the junction contained 8 bases not matched to a gene. Sequencing input: blood. The V and J genes are TRBV29-1 and TRBJ2-1; 10 nucleotides line up with TRBD2. The sequence derives from a young woman with Graves' hyperthyroidism that later progressed to Graves' ophthalmopathy. CDR3 sequence (DNA): TGCAGCGGAGTTTCGGGACTAGCGAACAATGAGCAGTTCTTC. It specifies CSGVSGLANNEQFF.